The clone carrying this T cell receptor beta chain came up a few times. Its antigen is not identified. Libraries were prepared by immunoSEQ multiplex PCR; TCRdb keeps only in-frame clonotypes and omits some of them. The table has approximately 150,000 clones, about 91% seen once; the top ten hold 2% to 2.5%. The sample comes from a study of T cell responses to AZD1222 COVID-19 vaccine. Whole-study findings and limits: Mapped onto spike, vaccine-associated CD4 TCRs spanned it and were dominant at 160-218 and 743-854.

This TCR derives from an adult in good health. The sample was peripheral blood, taken on day 0 of AZD1222 vaccination.

The CDR3, as DNA: TGTGCCAGTAGTATAGTCGTAGACAGCGCCTACGAGCAGTACTTC. Residues: CASSIVVDSAYEQYF. The V call is TRBV19, the J call TRBJ2-7; a possible D gene is TRBD1 (5 bases). The CDR3 spans 15 residues. In germline, CDR1 is LNHDA, CDR2 SQIVND (reference sequence). Trimming pared 1 base from V and 2 bases from J, leaving 12 bases between.